Sequencing of this T cell receptor (beta chain) was carried out in a study of type 1 and type 2 diabetes patients. Study at large: Participants included type 1 and type 2 diabetes patients plus nondiabetic controls.

As concerns this clonotype: At one boundary the junction diverges from the germline segment, which might be a read error.

PCR was run on genomic DNA. The TCR beta CDR3 region was amplified using 30 forward and 13 reverse primers. From the multiplex PCR reads, TCRdb called clonotypes with MiXCR, one entry per CDR3 protein. This sample has 270,000 or so distinct CDR3 sequences, with 47% found just once. In germline, CDR1 is DFQATT, CDR2 SNEGSKA (reference sequence). CDR3 length equals 12 residues. The receptor's source is a man between 18 and 29 years old with type 2 diabetes. V gene TRBV20-1 combines with J gene TRBJ2-3; a weak D match, TRBD2 (7 bases). The sample comprised peripheral blood mononuclear cells (PBMCs). The DNA of the CDR3 is TGCAGTGCGGCCCGCGGGGGACAACCAGCAGGTTTT. Translating gives CSAARGGQPAGF.